One sample yielded the 11 T cell receptor beta chains listed below, sequenced in a study of cytomegalovirus exposure and HLA in healthy donors. The PCR was carried out with 60 Vbeta primers and 13 Jbeta primers. Some clones are missing from TCRdb's copy, which holds only in-frame ones; the method was immunoSEQ multiplex PCR. The sample contains approximately 90,000 clones, 6.5% to 8% of which appear only once. Sequenced sample: PBMCs. Receptors originate from a man aged 50-60 years in good health and CMV-seronegative.

This clone was counted only a few times. The gene calls are TRBV5-8 and TRBJ2-5, with TRBD2 identical over 7 bases. The germline gives CDR1 SGHTS, CDR2 YDEGEE. CDR3 length: 15 residues. V dropped 0 bases and J dropped 5; count of bases not matched to a gene: 7. In DNA form, the CDR3 reads TGTGCCAGCAGCTTGGCAATTAGGGAGGGGGAGACCCAGTACTTC. Translated, it gives CASSLAIREGETQYF.

This rearrangement joins TRBV30 to TRBJ1-5; D is undetermined. Trimming took off 2 bases at V and 4 bases at J, with 9 bases between the two ends. The CDR3 is 13 amino acids. Germline loops: CDR1 GTSNPN, CDR2 SVGIG (reference sequence). CDR3 in DNA: TGTGCCTGGAGTATGGCGAGGAATCAGCCCCAGCATTTT. Protein sequence: CAWSMARNQPQHF.

This clone occurred a few times. This chain uses TRBV2 with TRBJ1-4; D is uncertain. From germline, CDR1 is SNHLY and CDR2 FYNNEI. Between the trimmed V and J ends, which lost 7 bases and 11 bases, there was a span of 20 bases. The CDR3 sequence is 14 residues long. The CDR3 region is CASKKPTISGKLFF. DNA of the CDR3: TGTGCCAGCAAAAAGCCAACAATTTCGGGGAAACTGTTTTTT.

This clone was found a few times. Written as DNA, the CDR3 is TGTGCCAGCAGTGGACGACTAGCGGGTACAGATACGCAGTATTTT. It specifies CASSGRLAGTDTQYF. The chain employs TRBV6-1 and TRBJ2-3, with 10 bases matching TRBD2. This CDR3 has 15 residues. The V gene end was trimmed by 4 bases and the J gene end by 3 bases; junction bases not matched to a gene: 4. Germline-derived CDR1 and CDR2 are MNHNS and SASEGT.

The chain joins TRBV5-1 to TRBJ2-1; 8 bases agree with TRBD2. Germline CDR1 and CDR2: SGHRS and YFSETQ. Trimming at V came to 0 bases and at J to 7 bases, leaving 9 bases not matched to a gene. This CDR3 has 16 residues. The CDR3 DNA follows: TGCGCCAGCAGCTTGGGAGCGGGACTAGATAGGAATGAGCAGTTCTTC. Translation gives CASSLGAGLDRNEQFF.

This clone was detected a few times. The rearrangement uses TRBV7-9 and TRBJ2-5; no clear D gene. V was clipped by 4 bases and J by 5 bases, with 5 bases between them. The germline gives CDR1 SEHNR, CDR2 FQNEAQ (reference sequence). This CDR3 comprises 11 residues. The chain's CDR3 is CASSSFETQYF. The CDR3 DNA reads as TGTGCCAGCAGCTCCTTCGAGACCCAGTACTTC.

This clone showed up just once. This chain links TRBV7-2 with TRBJ1-3; 8 nucleotides match TRBD1. V gave up 2 bases and J gave up 5 bases; unmatched junction bases: 2. There are 14 residues in the CDR3. Germline V gene sequence: CDR1 SGHTA, CDR2 FQGNSA. The DNA of the CDR3 is TGTGCCAGCAGCTTAACAGGGGGAAGAAACACCATATATTTT. Its translation is CASSLTGGRNTIYF.

This clone was seen more than once but under ten times. The chain links TRBV2 to TRBJ2-3; the match to TRBD2 covers 8 bases. J was trimmed by 2 bases and V by 1 base; bases with no gene match: 5. This CDR3 comprises 16 residues. Germline CDR1 SNHLY, CDR2 FYNNEI. CDR3 DNA sequence: TGTGCCAGCAGTGAAGAGGTAGCGGGGTTCACAGATACGCAGTATTTT. Its translation is CASSEEVAGFTDTQYF. Together with reference TRBV2 and TRBJ2-3, the CDR3 gives the full variable domain: EPEVTQTPSHQVTQMGQEVILRCVPISNHLYFYWYRQILGQKVEFLVSFYNNEISEKSEIFDDQFSVERPDGSNFTLKIRSTKLEDSAMYFCASSEEVAGFTDTQYFGPGTRLTVL.

The V call is TRBV6-1, the J call TRBJ2-7, with TRBD1 as a possible D gene (8 bases). Germline V lookup: CDR1 MNHNS, CDR2 SASEGT. This CDR3 is built from 14 residues. V was shortened by 5 bases and J by 3 bases, with 14 bases between the two germline ends. The CDR3 sequence is CASSTQGGFYEQYF. For the CDR3, the DNA is TGTGCCAGCAGTACACAGGGGGGGTTCTACGAGCAGTACTTC.

The table lists this clone with a few counts. The V gene is TRBV2, the J gene TRBJ1-1; possible D gene TRBD1, 6 bases. The ends were cut back, 6 bases at V and 3 bases at J, with 20 bases in the middle. The CDR3 has 16 amino acids. Germline V gene data show CDR1 as SNHLY and CDR2 as FYNNEI. The CDR3 loop reads CASSVLARGLDTEAFF. The CDR3 coding sequence is TGTGCCAGCAGCGTCCTGGCGCGGGGGCTGGACACTGAAGCTTTCTTT.

This chain links TRBV14 with TRBJ2-7, with TRBD2 identical over 9 bases. This CDR3 has 17 residues. Germline CDR1 is SGHDN and CDR2 is FVKESK. V shed 1 base, J shed 2 bases, and the junction held 9 bases outside the gene matches. The CDR3 bases are TGTGCCAGCAGCCAAGGCCCACTAGCGGGCACTGCCTACGAGCAGTACTTC. It is translated as CASSQGPLAGTAYEQYF.